This TCR beta chain was identified in a study of vaccination and CD4 T cells after COVID-19. This clonotype was seen only once. The target antigen is unknown. Treatment meaning: approximately nine-day PBMC culture with coronavirus spike peptide pools or control peptides (ViraFEST assay). Cultured CD4+ T cell DNA underwent sequencing with the Oncomine TCR Beta short-read assay. MiXCR was run by TCRdb on the PCR reads, yielding one entry per CDR3 protein. The repertoire has under 25,000 distinct CDR3 sequences, roughly 45% of them found once; the top ten carry roughly an eighth. Trimming cost V 1 base and J 0 bases, with 6 bases left between them. This CDR3 is built from 14 residues.

The receptor's source is a human donor who had recovered from COVID-19. The chain has TRBV12-3 or TRBV12-4 and TRBJ1-2, with D uncertain. Sequencing used CD4+ T cells from blood, cultured in vitro. In DNA, the CDR3 is TGTGCCAGCAGTTTAGGCCCAGCTAACTATGGCTACACCTTC. Protein product: CASSLGPANYGYTF.